The entry below gives a single T cell receptor (beta chain) sequence along with its context. Its matching antigen is unknown. The libraries were made with immunoSEQ v3.0 at survey level. Sequencing aimed to cover about 40,000-55,000 T-cell genomes per sample. Assay: immunoSEQ multiplex PCR; the TCRdb copy retains only in-frame clones and omits some. The table has over 40,000 clones, approximately 94% seen once; the top ten hold roughly 2.1%. The sample comes from a study of long-term antiretroviral therapy in people with HIV. Study at large: The 2015 immediate-ART recommendation came about a decade after the earliest samples. Study-level findings and limits: Regardless of time point, clones expanded before ART dominated the repertoire.

This CDR3 spans 16 amino acids. V was pared by 1 base and J by 7 bases, with 8 bases of the junction left unmatched. CDR1 and CDR2 from the germline V gene are SGHRS and YFSETQ. The sample in question was unsorted PBMCs, obtained around 9 years after starting antiretroviral therapy. The sequence was collected from a young man with HIV. The chain has TRBV5-1 and TRBJ2-2; 9 nucleotides line up with TRBD1. CDR3 residues: CASSLTLTGGGGELFF. The CDR3 coding sequence is TGCGCCAGCAGCTTGACGCTGACAGGGGGTGGCGGGGAGCTGTTTTTT.